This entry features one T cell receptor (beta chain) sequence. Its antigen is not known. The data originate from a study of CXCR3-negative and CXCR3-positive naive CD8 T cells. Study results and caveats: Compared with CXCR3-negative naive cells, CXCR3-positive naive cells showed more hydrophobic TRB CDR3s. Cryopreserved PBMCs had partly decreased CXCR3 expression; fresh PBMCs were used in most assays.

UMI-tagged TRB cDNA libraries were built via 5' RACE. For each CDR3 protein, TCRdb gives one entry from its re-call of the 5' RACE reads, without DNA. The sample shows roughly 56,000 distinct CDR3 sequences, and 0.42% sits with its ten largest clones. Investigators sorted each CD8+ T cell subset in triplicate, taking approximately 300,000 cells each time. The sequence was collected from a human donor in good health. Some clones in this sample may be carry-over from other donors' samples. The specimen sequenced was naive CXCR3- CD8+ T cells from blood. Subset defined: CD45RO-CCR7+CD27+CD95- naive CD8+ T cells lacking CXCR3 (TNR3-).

CDR3 in amino acids: CASSPTRDISYEQYF. The V gene is TRBV12-3 or TRBV12-4, the J gene TRBJ2-7; the D call from TCRdb, TRBD1, cannot be confirmed without DNA. CDR3 length: 15 amino acids.